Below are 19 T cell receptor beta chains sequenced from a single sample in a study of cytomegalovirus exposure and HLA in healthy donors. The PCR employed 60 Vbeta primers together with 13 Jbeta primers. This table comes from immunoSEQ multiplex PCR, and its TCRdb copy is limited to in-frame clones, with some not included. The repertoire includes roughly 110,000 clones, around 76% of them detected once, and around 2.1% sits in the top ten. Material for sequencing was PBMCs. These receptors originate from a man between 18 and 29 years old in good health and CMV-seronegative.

The DNA of the CDR3 is TGTGCCAGCAGAGGGGGCGATCAGCCCCAGCATTTT. This sequence encodes CASRGGDQPQHF. The J gene is TRBJ1-5, the V gene TRBV2; 7 bases are shared with TRBD1. This CDR3 contains 12 residues. Unmatched junction bases numbered 1, after V lost 6 bases and J lost 5 bases. Germline V CDR1 and CDR2: SNHLY, FYNNEI.

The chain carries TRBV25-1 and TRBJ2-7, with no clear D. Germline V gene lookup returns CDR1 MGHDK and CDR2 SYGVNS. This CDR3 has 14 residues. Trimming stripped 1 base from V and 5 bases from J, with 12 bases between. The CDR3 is CASSEFFANHEQYF. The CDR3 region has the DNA TGTGCCAGCAGTGAATTCTTCGCGAACCACGAGCAGTACTTC.

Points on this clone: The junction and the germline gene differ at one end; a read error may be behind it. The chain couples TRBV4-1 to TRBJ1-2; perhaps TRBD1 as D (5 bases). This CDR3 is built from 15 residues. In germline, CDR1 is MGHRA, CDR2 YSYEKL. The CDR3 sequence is CASSQEGLWYYGYPF. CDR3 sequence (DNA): TGCGCCAGCAGCCAAGAGGGGCTCTGGTACTATGGCTACCCCTTC.

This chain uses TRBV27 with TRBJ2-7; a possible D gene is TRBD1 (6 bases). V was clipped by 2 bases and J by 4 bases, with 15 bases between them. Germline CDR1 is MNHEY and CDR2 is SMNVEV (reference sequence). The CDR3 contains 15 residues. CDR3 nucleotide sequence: TGTGCCAGCAGTTTAGGGGTACCGGGACAATACGAGCAGTACTTC. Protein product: CASSLGVPGQYEQYF.

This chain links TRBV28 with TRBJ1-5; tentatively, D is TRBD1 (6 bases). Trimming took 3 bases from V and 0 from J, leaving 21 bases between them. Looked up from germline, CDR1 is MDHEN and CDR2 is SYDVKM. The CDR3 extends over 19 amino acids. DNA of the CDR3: TGTGCCAGCAGTTTTCCAGGGGCGAATAGATTTTATAGCAATCAGCCCCAGCATTTT. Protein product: CASSFPGANRFYSNQPQHF.

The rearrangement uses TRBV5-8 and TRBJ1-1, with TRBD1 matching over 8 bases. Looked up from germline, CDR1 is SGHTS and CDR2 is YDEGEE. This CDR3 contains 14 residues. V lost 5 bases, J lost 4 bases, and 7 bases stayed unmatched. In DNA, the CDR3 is TGTGCCAGCAGTGACCAGGGGGCGGGCACTGAAGCTTTCTTT. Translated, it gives CASSDQGAGTEAFF.

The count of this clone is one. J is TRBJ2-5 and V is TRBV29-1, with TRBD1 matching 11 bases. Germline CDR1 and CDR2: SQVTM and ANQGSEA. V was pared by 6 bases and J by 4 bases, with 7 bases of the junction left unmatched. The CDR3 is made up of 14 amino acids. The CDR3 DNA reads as TGCAGCGTGGGGACAGGGGGATATGGAGAGACCCAGTACTTC. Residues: CSVGTGGYGETQYF.

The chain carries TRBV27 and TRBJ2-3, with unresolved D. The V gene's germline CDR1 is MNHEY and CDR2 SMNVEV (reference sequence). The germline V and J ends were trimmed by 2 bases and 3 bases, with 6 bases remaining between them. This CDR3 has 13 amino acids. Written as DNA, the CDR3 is TGTGCCAGCAGTTTAGCCGGGACAGATACGCAGTATTTT. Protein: CASSLAGTDTQYF.

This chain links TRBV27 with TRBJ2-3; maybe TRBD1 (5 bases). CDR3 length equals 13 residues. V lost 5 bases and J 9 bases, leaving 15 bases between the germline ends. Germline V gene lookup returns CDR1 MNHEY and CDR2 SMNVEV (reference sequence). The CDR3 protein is CASSPPRGSTQYF. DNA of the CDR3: TGTGCCAGCAGTCCCCCAAGGGGTAGCACGCAGTATTTT.

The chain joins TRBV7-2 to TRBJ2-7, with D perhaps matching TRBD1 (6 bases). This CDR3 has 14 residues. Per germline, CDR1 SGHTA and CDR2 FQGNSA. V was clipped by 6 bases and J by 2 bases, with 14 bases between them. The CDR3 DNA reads TGTGCCAGCAGTCGGACAGCGGATACCTACGAGCAGTACTTC. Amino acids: CASSRTADTYEQYF.

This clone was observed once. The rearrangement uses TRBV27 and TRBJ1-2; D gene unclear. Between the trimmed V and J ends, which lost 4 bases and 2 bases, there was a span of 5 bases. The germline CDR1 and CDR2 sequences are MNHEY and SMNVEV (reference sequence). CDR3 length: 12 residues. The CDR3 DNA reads TGTGCCAGCAGTTCCCGGAACTATGGCTACACCTTC. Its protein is CASSSRNYGYTF.

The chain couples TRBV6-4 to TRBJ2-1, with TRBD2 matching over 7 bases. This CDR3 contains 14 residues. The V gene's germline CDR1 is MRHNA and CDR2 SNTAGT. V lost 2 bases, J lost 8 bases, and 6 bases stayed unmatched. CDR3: CASSDGGESDEQFF. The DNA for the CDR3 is TGTGCCAGCAGTGACGGGGGGGAATCCGATGAGCAGTTCTTC.

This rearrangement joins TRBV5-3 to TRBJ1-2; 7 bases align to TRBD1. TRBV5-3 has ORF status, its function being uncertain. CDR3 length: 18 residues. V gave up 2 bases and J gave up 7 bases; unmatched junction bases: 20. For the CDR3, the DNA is TGTGCCAGAAGCTTTCCGACACCTTCCAGCAGGGGGAGGAGTGGCTACACCTTC. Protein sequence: CARSFPTPSSRGRSGYTF.

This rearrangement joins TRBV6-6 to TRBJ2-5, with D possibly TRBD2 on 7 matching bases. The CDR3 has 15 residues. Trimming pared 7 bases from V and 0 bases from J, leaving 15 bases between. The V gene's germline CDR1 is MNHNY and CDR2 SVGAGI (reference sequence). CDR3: CASTPRGQNQETQYF. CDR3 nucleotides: TGTGCCAGCACCCCGCGGGGGCAGAACCAAGAGACCCAGTACTTC.

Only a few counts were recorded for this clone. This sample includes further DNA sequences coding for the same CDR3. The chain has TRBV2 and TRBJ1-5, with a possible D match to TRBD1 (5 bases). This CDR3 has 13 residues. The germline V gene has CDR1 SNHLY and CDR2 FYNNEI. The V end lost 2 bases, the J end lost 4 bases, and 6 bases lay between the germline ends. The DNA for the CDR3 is TGTGCCAGCAGTGAAAGGGGAAATCAGCCCCAGCATTTT. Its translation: CASSERGNQPQHF.

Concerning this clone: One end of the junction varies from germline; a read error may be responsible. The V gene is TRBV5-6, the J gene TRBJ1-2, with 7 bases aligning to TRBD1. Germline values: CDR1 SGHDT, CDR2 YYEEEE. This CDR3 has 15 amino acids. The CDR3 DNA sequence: TGTGCCAGCACCTTGGGGCTGGGACAGACCTATGGCTACACCTTC. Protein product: CASTLGLGQTYGYTF.

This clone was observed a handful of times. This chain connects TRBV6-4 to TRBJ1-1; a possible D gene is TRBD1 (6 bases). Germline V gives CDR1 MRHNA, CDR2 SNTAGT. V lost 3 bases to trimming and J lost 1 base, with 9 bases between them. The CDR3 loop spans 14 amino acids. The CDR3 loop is CASSEGGENTEAFF. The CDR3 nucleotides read TGTGCCAGCAGTGAAGGGGGGGAGAACACTGAAGCTTTCTTT.

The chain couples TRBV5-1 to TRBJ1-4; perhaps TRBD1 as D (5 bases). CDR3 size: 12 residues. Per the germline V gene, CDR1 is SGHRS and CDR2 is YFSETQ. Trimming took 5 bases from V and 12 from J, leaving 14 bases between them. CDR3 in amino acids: CASSREGKELFF. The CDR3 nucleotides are TGCGCCAGCAGTAGGGAGGGGAAGGAACTGTTTTTT.

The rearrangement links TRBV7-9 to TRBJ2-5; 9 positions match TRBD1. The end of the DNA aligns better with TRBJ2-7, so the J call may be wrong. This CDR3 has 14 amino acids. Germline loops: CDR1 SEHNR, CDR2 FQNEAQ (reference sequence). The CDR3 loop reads CASSFGTGTYEQYF. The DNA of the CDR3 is TGTGCCAGCAGCTTTGGGACAGGGACCTACGAGCAGTACTTC.